What follows are 27 T cell receptor beta chains derived from one specimen sequenced in a study of glioma-infiltrating T cells after dendritic cell vaccination. TCRdb keeps only in-frame clones here, not all; method: immunoSEQ multiplex PCR. The sample lists around 92,000 clones, roughly 80% occurring once. This sample's time point: after dendritic cell vaccination, including at tumor progression/relapse. Sample: blood, taken after dendritic cell vaccination. The receptors stem from a human donor with glioblastoma.

V usage is TRBV7-9 and J usage is TRBJ1-5; D is undetermined. From germline, CDR1 is SEHNR and CDR2 FQNEAQ (reference sequence). Trimming removed 5 bases at V and 8 bases at J, with 10 bases between. This CDR3 spans 12 amino acids. The CDR3 reads CASSKQREPQHF. CDR3 DNA sequence: TGTGCCAGCAGCAAACAACGGGAGCCCCAGCATTTT.

CDR3 residues: CASSGPGIYLGYTF. CDR3 DNA sequence: TGTGCCAGCAGTGGACCGGGAATTTATTTGGGCTACACCTTC. This rearrangement joins TRBV6-1 to TRBJ1-2; D is ambiguous. Germline loops: CDR1 MNHNS, CDR2 SASEGT. CDR3 length: 14 amino acids. V was clipped by 4 bases and J by 8 bases, with 17 bases between them.

Note on this clone: At one of its ends the junction is not consistent with the germline gene, which may arise from a read error. CDR3 in DNA: TGTGCCAGCACCTTACAGACAGGGTCATTGGGCTACACCTTC. Translation: CASTLQTGSLGYTF. V gene TRBV11-2 combines with J gene TRBJ1-2, with 7 nucleotides matching TRBD1. This CDR3 has 14 amino acids. Germline CDR1 is SGHAT and CDR2 is FQNNGV.

The chain is built from TRBV9 and TRBJ2-1; 8 bases are a match to TRBD2. J was trimmed by 0 bases and V by 1 base; bases with no gene match: 6. The CDR3 runs 17 residues. Germline V gene sequence: CDR1 SGDLS, CDR2 YYNGEE. CDR3 sequence: CASSVRRGANSYNEQFF. CDR3 sequence (DNA): TGTGCCAGCAGCGTACGGCGGGGGGCCAACTCCTACAATGAGCAGTTCTTC. The whole variable domain, filled in from reference TRBV9 and TRBJ2-1, reads DSGVTQTPKHLITATGQRVTLRCSPRSGDLSVYWYQQSLDQGLQFLIQYYNGEERAKGNILERFSAQQFPDLHSELNLSSLELGDSALYFCASSVRRGANSYNEQFFGPGTRLTVL.

The V call is TRBV28, the J call TRBJ1-4, with D possibly matching TRBD1 (6 bases). V lost 2 bases, J lost 8 bases, and 12 bases lay in between. CDR1 and CDR2 from the germline V gene are MDHEN and SYDVKM. The length of the CDR3 is 14 residues. The CDR3 spells CASSLTGLKEKLFF. CDR3 in DNA: TGTGCCAGCAGTTTAACAGGGCTCAAGGAAAAACTGTTTTTT.

The chain combines TRBV30 with TRBJ1-2, with D maybe TRBD1 (5 bases). CDR1 and CDR2 from the germline V gene are GTSNPN and SVGIG (reference sequence). V lost 3 bases, J lost 4 bases, and 9 bases lay in between. This CDR3 has 12 residues. CDR3 nucleotide sequence: TGTGCCTGGAGCAAGGGGTCCTATGGCTACACCTTC. Translating it yields CAWSKGSYGYTF.

The V gene is TRBV19, the J gene TRBJ1-5; D is perhaps TRBD1 (6 bases). The CDR3 covers 15 residues. Trimming pared 6 bases from V and 7 bases from J, leaving 19 bases between. Germline CDR1 is LNHDA and CDR2 is SQIVND (reference sequence). For the CDR3, the DNA is TGTGCCAGTAGGGCTAAGGAGGCAGGGGTCCAGCCCCAGCATTTT. Encoded protein: CASRAKEAGVQPQHF. The whole variable domain, filled in from reference TRBV19 and TRBJ1-5, reads DGGITQSPKYLFRKEGQNVTLSCEQNLNHDAMYWYRQDPGQGLRLIYYSQIVNDFQKGDIAEGYSVSREKKESFPLTVTSAQKNPTAFYLCASRAKEAGVQPQHFGDGTRLSIL.

This clone was counted only a few times. The chain has TRBV19 and TRBJ2-7, with 10 bases that match TRBD1. Germline V gene lookup returns CDR1 LNHDA and CDR2 SQIVND (reference sequence). V lost 5 bases and J lost 4; bases outside the gene matches: 5. The CDR3 length is 14 residues. CDR3 amino acids: CASSPGQGRYEQYF. The DNA of the CDR3 is TGTGCCAGTAGTCCGGGACAGGGGAGATACGAGCAGTACTTC.

J is TRBJ2-7 and V is TRBV9; 7 positions match TRBD2. Germline CDR1 and CDR2: SGDLS and YYNGEE. This CDR3 has 14 amino acids. Unmatched junction bases numbered 11, after V lost 4 bases and J lost 7 bases. The CDR3 loop reads CASSPQAGTREQYF. As DNA, the CDR3 is TGTGCCAGCAGCCCCCAAGCGGGAACGAGGGAGCAGTACTTC. The full variable domain, in which reference TRBV9 and TRBJ2-7 provide the parts outside the CDR3, is DSGVTQTPKHLITATGQRVTLRCSPRSGDLSVYWYQQSLDQGLQFLIQYYNGEERAKGNILERFSAQQFPDLHSELNLSSLELGDSALYFCASSPQAGTREQYFGPGTRLTVT.

V is TRBV7-3 and J is TRBJ2-1, with D perhaps matching TRBD2 (6 bases). The germline CDR1 and CDR2 sequences are SGHTA and FQGTGA. Trimming removed 2 bases at V and 0 bases at J, with 11 bases between. The CDR3 covers 16 residues. CDR3 protein: CASSLSGGVSYNEQFF. The CDR3 DNA reads TGTGCCAGCAGCTTATCCGGCGGGGTCTCCTACAATGAGCAGTTCTTC.

This rearrangement joins TRBV6-4 to TRBJ2-7; tentatively, D is TRBD1 (6 bases). CDR3 length: 15 amino acids. Trimming stripped 4 bases from V and 4 bases from J, with 17 bases between. Germline assignment: CDR1 MRHNA and CDR2 SNTAGT. In nucleotides, the CDR3 is TGTGCCAGCAGTGCCGCCGACAGGAGACTTTACGAGCAGTACTTC. Translation gives CASSAADRRLYEQYF.

The chain employs TRBV7-9 and TRBJ2-1, with TRBD2 identical over 10 bases. Germline CDR1 SEHNR, CDR2 FQNEAQ (reference sequence). V lost 0 bases and J lost 9; bases outside the gene matches: 14. This CDR3 contains 18 residues. The CDR3 region has the DNA TGTGCCAGCAGCTTAGCCCCACTAGCGGGACCGCGGAAACGTGAGCAGTTCTTC. Amino acids: CASSLAPLAGPRKREQFF.

The chain joins TRBV7-8 to TRBJ2-1, with 8 bases lining up with TRBD1. Germline values: CDR1 SGHVS, CDR2 FQNEAQ. Trimming at V came to 2 bases and at J to 6 bases, leaving 3 bases not matched to a gene. CDR3 length equals 14 residues. This CDR3 reads CASSLRTGGNEQFF. CDR3 DNA sequence: TGTGCCAGCAGCTTACGAACAGGGGGCAATGAGCAGTTCTTC.

This sequence joins TRBV5-1 and TRBJ2-7; D is ambiguous. Germline CDR1 SGHRS, CDR2 YFSETQ. V lost 0 bases to trimming and J lost 3 bases, with 10 bases between them. The CDR3 totals 14 residues. CDR3 residues: CASSLDLNGYEQYF. In nucleotides, the CDR3 is TGCGCCAGCAGCTTGGACCTTAACGGCTACGAGCAGTACTTC.

The J gene is TRBJ2-7, the V gene TRBV2, with a tentative D call TRBD1 (6 bases). V was pared by 7 bases and J by 4 bases, with 23 bases between. The CDR3 runs 16 residues. The germline CDR1 and CDR2 sequences are SNHLY and FYNNEI. This chain's CDR3 is CASIPKNTGHEYEQYF. The CDR3 DNA sequence: TGTGCCAGCATCCCCAAGAACACGGGACATGAGTACGAGCAGTACTTC.

The chain has TRBV9 and TRBJ2-1; 8 bases are shared with TRBD2. Looked up from germline, CDR1 is SGDLS and CDR2 is YYNGEE. V gave up 2 bases and J gave up 1 base; unmatched junction bases: 5. The CDR3 has 16 residues. The chain's CDR3 is CASSVWSGGSYNEQFF. CDR3 DNA: TGTGCCAGCAGCGTTTGGTCGGGAGGGTCCTACAATGAGCAGTTCTTC.

The chain combines TRBV10-2 with TRBJ2-7; D may be TRBD1 (5 bases). There are 13 residues in the CDR3. Germline CDR1 and CDR2: WSHSY and SAAADI. Trimming removed 2 bases from V and 6 bases from J, with 11 bases in between. The chain's CDR3 is CASSEQGQGEQYF. In DNA form, the CDR3 reads TGCGCCAGCAGTGAGCAGGGCCAGGGCGAGCAGTACTTC.

The chain recombines TRBV6-5 with TRBJ1-3, with TRBD1 matching over 7 bases. This CDR3 has 15 amino acids. The germline V gene has CDR1 MNHEY and CDR2 SVGAGI. The V gene end was trimmed by 5 bases and the J gene end by 8 bases; junction bases not matched to a gene: 12. The CDR3 spells CASSIGDSPIHTIYF. DNA of the CDR3: TGTGCCAGCAGTATAGGGGACAGTCCCATACACACCATATATTTT.

This chain uses TRBV9 with TRBJ2-3; TRBD2 agrees at 16 bases. V lost 4 bases and J lost 4; bases outside the gene matches: 6. Germline values: CDR1 SGDLS, CDR2 YYNGEE. There are 17 residues in the CDR3. In DNA, the CDR3 is TGTGCCAGCAGCCTCGGGACTAGCGGGAGGGCCCCAGATACGCAGTATTTT. This codes for CASSLGTSGRAPDTQYF.

V gene TRBV7-3 combines with J gene TRBJ1-1, with D hard to call. The length of the CDR3 is 14 residues. The V gene lost 0 bases and the J gene lost 7 bases, with 12 bases spanning the gap. Germline CDR1 SGHTA, CDR2 FQGTGA. CDR3 sequence reads: CASSLTDTALEAFF. In nucleotides, the CDR3 is TGTGCCAGCAGCTTAACAGATACAGCTCTTGAAGCTTTCTTT.

The V and J genes are TRBV30 and TRBJ1-2; 9 nucleotides line up with TRBD1. The CDR3 is 17 residues long. Germline V CDR1 and CDR2: GTSNPN, SVGIG (reference sequence). The trim removed 2 bases at V and 4 bases at J, leaving 14 bases unmatched. CDR3 loop: CAWSQTAGTGISYGYTF. DNA for the CDR3: TGTGCCTGGAGTCAAACTGCCGGGACAGGGATAAGCTATGGCTACACCTTC.

This chain links TRBV27 with TRBJ2-7; possible D gene TRBD1, 6 bases. The CDR3 covers 18 residues. Germline loops: CDR1 MNHEY, CDR2 SMNVEV (reference sequence). The V end lost 6 bases, the J end lost 6 bases, and 30 bases lay between the germline ends. CDR3: CASSYLLVPSQGLSEQYF. The CDR3 DNA reads as TGTGCCAGCAGCTACTTATTGGTCCCATCGCAGGGGTTATCCGAGCAGTACTTC.

V and J are TRBV5-1 and TRBJ2-5; D is unclear. Germline V gene lookup returns CDR1 SGHRS and CDR2 YFSETQ. The CDR3 totals 14 residues. V lost 0 bases and J 5 bases, leaving 11 bases between the germline ends. Written as DNA, the CDR3 is TGCGCCAGCAGCTTGGGTATGGTTGCGGAGACCCAGTACTTC. Translation: CASSLGMVAETQYF. The whole variable domain, filled in from reference TRBV5-1 and TRBJ2-5, reads KAGVTQTPRYLIKTRGQQVTLSCSPISGHRSVSWYQQTPGQGLQFLFEYFSETQRNKGNFPGRFSGRQFSNSRSEMNVSTLELGDSALYLCASSLGMVAETQYFGPGTRLLVL.

This chain connects TRBV5-1 to TRBJ1-2; TRBD1 agrees at 12 bases. Looked up from germline, CDR1 is SGHRS and CDR2 is YFSETQ. Trimming removed 4 bases from V and 3 bases from J; junction bases left unmatched: 10. CDR3 length: 17 amino acids. The CDR3 loop reads CASSRGTGGIGDYGYTF. Here the CDR3 DNA reads TGCGCCAGCAGCCGCGGGACAGGGGGCATAGGCGACTATGGCTACACCTTC.

This chain uses TRBV7-3 with TRBJ2-1; 12 bases map to TRBD2. Germline V gene sequence: CDR1 SGHTA, CDR2 FQGTGA. With 4 bases clipped from V and 8 bases from J, the junction kept 9 bases outside the gene matches. The CDR3 is made up of 16 amino acids. CDR3 amino acids: CASSSLAGGPLHEQFF. In nucleotides, the CDR3 is TGTGCCAGCAGCTCCCTAGCGGGAGGGCCTCTCCATGAGCAGTTCTTC.

The genes are TRBV2 and TRBJ1-1; D remains ambiguous. This CDR3 is built from 13 residues. Trimming stripped 4 bases from V and 1 base from J, with 7 bases between. Germline-derived CDR1 and CDR2 are SNHLY and FYNNEI. The CDR3 loop reads CASSGESNTEAFF. CDR3 bases: TGTGCCAGCAGTGGAGAATCGAACACTGAAGCTTTCTTT.

J is TRBJ2-7 and V is TRBV5-1; tentative D call: TRBD2 (6 bases). The CDR3 contains 18 residues. Trimming removed 1 base at V and 4 bases at J, with 24 bases between. Germline assignment: CDR1 SGHRS and CDR2 YFSETQ. The CDR3 DNA reads TGCGCCAGCAGCTTGTCCCCGGGACTTCCCACTCAACCATACGAGCAGTACTTC. It translates to CASSLSPGLPTQPYEQYF.